This TCR beta chain was profiled in a study of blood T cell repertoires in COVID-19. V was pared by 1 base and J by 4 bases, with 11 bases between. This CDR3 is 15 amino acids long. The V gene's germline CDR1 is LGHNA and CDR2 YSLEER. Produced via immunoSEQ multiplex PCR; TCRdb's table is partial and in-frame only. The top ten hold around 1.3% of the sample, which has 120,000 to 150,000 clones, roughly 90% seen once. This clone was seen many times. The sample comprised PBMCs or T cells enriched from blood (not recorded which). This sequence originates from a woman in her 30s with acute COVID-19. The rearrangement uses TRBV4-3 and TRBJ2-1; D is perhaps TRBD2 (5 bases). CDR3 sequence reads: CASSQVGGVYNEQFF. As DNA, the CDR3 is TGCGCCAGCAGCCAAGTAGGAGGAGTTTACAATGAGCAGTTCTTC.